One T cell receptor beta chain is described in this entry. The antigen this receptor binds is unknown. Qualities for individual bases were not recorded, and no much larger clone is one base off. The data are from a study of blood T cells in healthy people across ages (dated by TCRdb to between 2014 and 2017). Some background on the complete study: In model experiments, template switching captured roughly one uniquely barcoded TCR beta cDNA molecule for every two T cells. Using deep sequencing normalized with unique cDNA molecular identifiers, the study measured how TCR beta repertoire diversity changes with age. The donors were split into four age groups: young (average about 16 years), middle-aged (roughly 42), aged (about 62) and long-lived (approximately 89). To avoid experimental bias, donors of different ages were spread randomly across the sequencing lanes. For two donors (one aged 18 to 30 and one aged 80 or older), the study analyzed two additional independent replicas of 1 million unique cDNA reads from the same blood draw. Results the study describes overall, beyond this receptor: Compared with the aged group, the long-lived group had more naive CD4+ T cells, fewer expanded clones and increased TCR diversity, a pattern suggesting age selection. Estimates of total diversity based on one million sequenced T cells were regarded as lower bounds and as underestimates. Conclusive comparison of naive and antigen-experienced compartments was prevented by the profiling of bulk unsorted PBMCs. Because the CMV infection status of the donors was unknown, age-related changes in expanded clonotypes may potentially have been confounded. There was a strong correlation between observed TCR beta diversity and the percentage of naive T cells measured by flow cytometry. Observed TCR beta diversity per million T cells fell roughly linearly with age, and a significant reduction was already apparent by age around 36.

Library prep was done by 5' RACE. TCRdb records Illumina HiSeq 2500 as the sequencer. A second PCR of 7 to 11 cycles was run with a J-beta primer mix and a sample-barcoded 5' primer. Each TCR beta cDNA molecule received a unique molecular identifier from a template-switch 5' adaptor carrying 12 random nucleotides. At least 3 million CDR3-containing paired-end reads were obtained from each sample. The Mint cDNA synthesis kit, primed by a TRBC-specific oligonucleotide, was used to synthesize first-strand cDNA from all RNA. After uracil-DNA glycosylase treatment, a first 18-cycle PCR used universal primers M1SS and BC2_uni_R on all cDNA. As for the authors' bioinformatics: Normalization of each sample was performed by random selection of 1 million high-quality reads, each carrying a distinct molecular identifier. Reads with shared molecular identifiers were discarded instead of being binned into consensus sequences. MiTCR, set to a Q25 quality threshold and the strictest error-elimination algorithm, was used for CDR3 identification, clonotype clustering and error correction. A nonparametric unseen species model using Euler transformation provided a lower-bound estimate of total TCR beta diversity. TCRdb reworked the public reads: Q25 trimming with fastp, MiXCR clone assembly, productive beta chains retained. Every entry covers one CDR3 protein and lists the most common genes and DNA from its rows. These V and J calls originate from TCRdb's pipeline instead of the authors' own analysis. For this sample the table gives some 1,500,000 distinct CDR3 sequences, of which roughly 43% were detected only once. The ten most abundant clones make up roughly 3.7% of the sample.

Reading from cysteine to phenylalanine, the CDR3 counts 9 amino acids. Kept here is only the CDR3 DNA, which spans 27 bases and is read in frame from base 1. CDR1 is given as DFQATT and CDR2 as SNEGSKA, both from the germline V gene (reference sequence). The 39 donors, aged about 6 to 95 years, were systemically healthy Caucasian individuals from Russia. About 9.8 milliliters of peripheral blood were drawn from each donor into EDTA-treated Vacutainer tubes. Ficoll-Paque density-gradient centrifugation was used to isolate PBMCs, with at least 7 million per sample. Total RNA, at least 6 micrograms per sample, was extracted from PBMCs with Trizol reagent. For every donor, flow cytometry on a PBMC aliquot measured the percentage of naive CD45RAhigh/CD27high T cells.

Sequenced sample: blood. This sequence originates from a woman aged 18-29 years in good health. The V gene is TRBV20-1 and the J gene is TRBJ2-1; the D gene remains uncertain. CDR3 protein: CPAGEVQFF. The DNA sequence follows: TGCCCCGCTGGAGAGGTGCAGTTCTTC.